The clone carrying this T cell receptor (beta chain) was seen ten or more times. Its target is not known. The data belong to a study of early T cells in non-severe SARS-CoV-2 infection. Whole-study results and caveats: Lookups in VDJdb leaned toward anti-spike CD8 responses and missed private and CD4 specificities.

In the library, individual cDNA molecules carried attached unique molecular identifiers. TCRdb passed the 5' RACE reads through MiXCR, listing each CDR3 protein once. Of approximately 58,000 distinct CDR3 sequences listed, approximately 6% are singletons. Deletions cut 3 bases from V and 6 bases from J, with 15 bases between. The CDR3 sequence is 14 residues long. CDR1 and CDR2 (germline): SNHLY, FYNNEI. What was sequenced was whole blood. The chain joins TRBV2 to TRBJ2-7; D is perhaps TRBD2 (5 bases). The TCR originated in an adult who was a healthcare worker with PCR-confirmed SARS-CoV-2 infection or an uninfected control (not recorded which). CDR3 region: CASSDARFRGEQYF. The CDR3 DNA is TGTGCCAGCAGTGATGCTCGTTTCCGGGGCGAGCAGTACTTC.